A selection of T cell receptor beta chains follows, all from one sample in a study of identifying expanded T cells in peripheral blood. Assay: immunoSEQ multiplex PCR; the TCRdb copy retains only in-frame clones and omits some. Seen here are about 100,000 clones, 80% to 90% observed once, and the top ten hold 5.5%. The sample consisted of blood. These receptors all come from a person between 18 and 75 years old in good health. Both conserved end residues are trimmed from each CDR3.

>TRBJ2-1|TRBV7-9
ASSLGAGDWSEQF
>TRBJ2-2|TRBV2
ASLRGVYGELF
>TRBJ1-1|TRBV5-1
ASSLTGGGYTEAF
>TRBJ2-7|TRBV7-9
ASSSFYEQY
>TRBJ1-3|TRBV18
ASSPDSTSGNTIY
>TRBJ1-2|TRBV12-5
ASANPPFSGGYT
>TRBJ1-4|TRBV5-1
ASSFDREFNEKLF
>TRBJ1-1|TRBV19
ASSTRGDTEAF
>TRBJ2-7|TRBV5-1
ASSFLGTADYEQY
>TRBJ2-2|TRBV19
ASTSDRLNTGELF
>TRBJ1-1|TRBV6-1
ASSVQGTEAF
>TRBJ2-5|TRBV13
ASSSALAGSLETQY
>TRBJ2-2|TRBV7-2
ASSLDFGGSGGELF
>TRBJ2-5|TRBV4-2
ASSQVGTSGNQETQY
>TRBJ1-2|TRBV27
ASSFQGGGNYGYT
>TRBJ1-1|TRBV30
ASTRGGPEAF
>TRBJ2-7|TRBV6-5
ASSRAGGYEQY
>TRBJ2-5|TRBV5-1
ASSLRTSGGARYQETQY
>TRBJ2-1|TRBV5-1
ASSLAGESYNEQF
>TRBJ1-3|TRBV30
AWRDISSGNTIY
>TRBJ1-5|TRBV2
ASSPSKSNQPQH
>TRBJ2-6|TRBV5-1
ATSGAASSGANVLT
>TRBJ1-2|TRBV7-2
ASSSPGGWDGYT